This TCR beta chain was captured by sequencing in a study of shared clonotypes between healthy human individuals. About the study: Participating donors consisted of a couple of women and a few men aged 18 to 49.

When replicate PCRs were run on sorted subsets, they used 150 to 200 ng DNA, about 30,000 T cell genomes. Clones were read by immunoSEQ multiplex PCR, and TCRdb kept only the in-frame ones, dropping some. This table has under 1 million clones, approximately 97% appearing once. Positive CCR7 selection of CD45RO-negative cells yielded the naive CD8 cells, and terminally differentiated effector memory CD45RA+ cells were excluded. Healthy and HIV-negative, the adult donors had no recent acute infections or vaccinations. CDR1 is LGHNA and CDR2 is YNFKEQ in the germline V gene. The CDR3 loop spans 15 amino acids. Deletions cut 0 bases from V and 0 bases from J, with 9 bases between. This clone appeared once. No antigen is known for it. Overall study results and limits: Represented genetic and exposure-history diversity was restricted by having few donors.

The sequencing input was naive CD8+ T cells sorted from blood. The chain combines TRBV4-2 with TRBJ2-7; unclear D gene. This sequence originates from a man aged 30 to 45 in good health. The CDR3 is CASSQDTGVSYEQYF. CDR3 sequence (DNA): TGTGCCAGCAGCCAAGATACGGGCGTCTCCTACGAGCAGTACTTC.